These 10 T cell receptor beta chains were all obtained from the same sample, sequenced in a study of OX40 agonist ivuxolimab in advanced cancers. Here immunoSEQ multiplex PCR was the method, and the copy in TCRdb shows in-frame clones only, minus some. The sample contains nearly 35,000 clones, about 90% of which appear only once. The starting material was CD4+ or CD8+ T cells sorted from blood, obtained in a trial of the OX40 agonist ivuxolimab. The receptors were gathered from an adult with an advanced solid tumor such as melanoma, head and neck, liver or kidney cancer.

The CDR3 region has the DNA TGCGCCAGCAGCCAAGATGCGGTAGCGGGAGGCAAAAACATTCAGTACTTC. It is translated as CASSQDAVAGGKNIQYF. The chain combines TRBV4-3 with TRBJ2-4; 10 bases align to TRBD2. The CDR3 totals 17 residues. The V gene end was trimmed by 0 bases and the J gene end by 3 bases; junction bases not matched to a gene: 5. Germline V gene sequence: CDR1 LGHNA, CDR2 YSLEER.

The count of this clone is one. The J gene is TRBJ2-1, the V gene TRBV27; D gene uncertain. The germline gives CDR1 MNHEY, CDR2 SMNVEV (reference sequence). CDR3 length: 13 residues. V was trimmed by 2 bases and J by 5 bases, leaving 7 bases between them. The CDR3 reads CASSLGTNNEQFF. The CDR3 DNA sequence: TGTGCCAGCAGTTTAGGAACAAACAATGAGCAGTTCTTC.

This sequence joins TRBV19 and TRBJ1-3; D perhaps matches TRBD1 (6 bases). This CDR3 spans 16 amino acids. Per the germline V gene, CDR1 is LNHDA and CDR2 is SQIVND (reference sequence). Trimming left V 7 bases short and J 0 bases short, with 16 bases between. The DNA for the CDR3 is TGTGCCAGTAACGGGGGGCTACCGTTCTCTGGAAACACCATATATTTT. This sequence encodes CASNGGLPFSGNTIYF. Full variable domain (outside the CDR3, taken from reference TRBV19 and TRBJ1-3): DGGITQSPKYLFRKEGQNVTLSCEQNLNHDAMYWYRQDPGQGLRLIYYSQIVNDFQKGDIAEGYSVSREKKESFPLTVTSAQKNPTAFYLCASNGGLPFSGNTIYFGEGSWLTVV.

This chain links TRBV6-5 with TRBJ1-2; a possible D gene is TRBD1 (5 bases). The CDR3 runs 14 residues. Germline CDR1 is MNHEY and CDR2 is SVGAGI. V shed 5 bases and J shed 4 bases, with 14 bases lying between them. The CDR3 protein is CASSPPGGGYGYTF. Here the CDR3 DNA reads TGTGCCAGCAGTCCGCCGGGGGGAGGCTATGGCTACACCTTC.

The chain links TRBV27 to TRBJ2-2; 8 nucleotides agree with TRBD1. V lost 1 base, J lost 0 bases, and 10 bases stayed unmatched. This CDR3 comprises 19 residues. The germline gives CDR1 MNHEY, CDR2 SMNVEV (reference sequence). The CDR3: CASSLFPLRRGPNTGELFF. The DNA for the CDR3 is TGTGCCAGCAGTTTATTCCCCCTCCGCAGGGGGCCGAACACCGGGGAGCTGTTTTTT.

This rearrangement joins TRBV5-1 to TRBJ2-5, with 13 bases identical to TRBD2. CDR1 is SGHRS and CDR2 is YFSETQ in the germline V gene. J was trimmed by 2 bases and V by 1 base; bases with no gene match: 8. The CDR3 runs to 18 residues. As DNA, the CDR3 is TGCGCCAGCAGCTTGCTGTGGACTAGCGGGAGAGCTCAAGAGACCCAGTACTTC. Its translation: CASSLLWTSGRAQETQYF.

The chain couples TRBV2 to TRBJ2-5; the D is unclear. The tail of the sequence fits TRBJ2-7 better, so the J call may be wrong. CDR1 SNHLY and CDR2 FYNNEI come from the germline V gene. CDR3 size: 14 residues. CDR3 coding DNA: TGTGCCAGCAGTGAAGAACCAAGCTCCTACGAGCAGTACTTC. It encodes CASSEEPSSYEQYF.

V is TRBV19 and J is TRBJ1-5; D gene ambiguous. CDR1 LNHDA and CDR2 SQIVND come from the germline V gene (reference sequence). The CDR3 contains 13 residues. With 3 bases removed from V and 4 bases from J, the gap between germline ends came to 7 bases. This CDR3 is CASSIRVNQPQHF. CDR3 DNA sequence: TGTGCCAGTAGTATTAGGGTAAATCAGCCCCAGCATTTT.

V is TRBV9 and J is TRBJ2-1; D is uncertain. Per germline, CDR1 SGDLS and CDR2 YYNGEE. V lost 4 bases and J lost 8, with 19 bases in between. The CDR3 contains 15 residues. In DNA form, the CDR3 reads TGTGCCAGCAGCCCCCGATTTATGGGCCGGGATGAGCAGTTCTTC. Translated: CASSPRFMGRDEQFF.

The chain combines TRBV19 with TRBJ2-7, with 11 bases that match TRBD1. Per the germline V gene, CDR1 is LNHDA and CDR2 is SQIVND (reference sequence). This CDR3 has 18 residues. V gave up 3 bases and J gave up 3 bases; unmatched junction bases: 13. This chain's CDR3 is CASSISSRTGGDRYEQYF. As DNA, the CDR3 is TGTGCCAGTAGTATTTCGTCGAGGACAGGGGGCGATCGCTACGAGCAGTACTTC.